Below are 31 T cell receptor beta chains sequenced from a single sample in a study of shared clonotypes between healthy human individuals. The repertoire was sequenced with immunoSEQ multiplex PCR; TCRdb's copy has only in-frame clones and lacks some. This table holds 190,000 or so clones, approximately 92% found once. Sequences were obtained from naive CD4+ T cells sorted from blood. The sample's subset: CD45RA+ positively selected. These receptors were collected from a woman in her twenties or thirties in good health.

V usage is TRBV19 and J usage is TRBJ1-5, with 9 bases identical to TRBD1. Germline lookup yields CDR1 LNHDA and CDR2 SQIVND (reference sequence). V was clipped by 5 bases and J by 2 bases; unmatched bases: 7. This CDR3 spans 16 amino acids. This CDR3 is CASSRQGGLGNQPQHF. The CDR3 DNA follows: TGTGCCAGTAGTCGACAGGGGGGCTTGGGCAATCAGCCCCAGCATTTT.

The chain joins TRBV19 to TRBJ2-2; TRBD1 agrees at 8 bases. The CDR3 length is 15 residues. CDR1 and CDR2 from the germline V gene are LNHDA and SQIVND (reference sequence). V lost 7 bases and J lost 2; bases outside the gene matches: 6. The CDR3 nucleotides read TGTGCCAGTAAGAGGCAGGGGGCTAACACCGGGGAGCTGTTTTTT. The encoded protein is CASKRQGANTGELFF.

The chain is built from TRBV7-7 and TRBJ2-7, with TRBD2 as a possible D gene (5 bases). Germline-derived CDR1 and CDR2 are SSHAT and FNYEAQ (reference sequence). Trimming pared 1 base from V and 3 bases from J, leaving 7 bases between. CDR3 length equals 13 residues. Here the CDR3 reads CASSLGGDYEQYF. In DNA form, the CDR3 reads TGTGCCAGCAGCTTAGGGGGAGACTACGAGCAGTACTTC.

The chain recombines TRBV29-1 with TRBJ2-7; TRBD1 aligns across 9 bases. The V gene end was trimmed by 5 bases and the J gene end by 2 bases; junction bases not matched to a gene: 7. The CDR3 spans 14 residues. Germline V gene data show CDR1 as SQVTM and CDR2 as ANQGSEA. CDR3 loop: CSVNRDRDPYEQYF. For the CDR3, the DNA is TGCAGCGTTAACCGGGACAGGGACCCCTACGAGCAGTACTTC.

The chain has TRBV14 and TRBJ2-6; no reliable D call. V was pared by 5 bases and J by 0 bases, with 17 bases between. The V gene's germline CDR1 is SGHDN and CDR2 FVKESK. CDR3 length: 18 residues. CDR3 DNA sequence: TGTGCCAGCAGCACAAGGAGTTTCTCCTTCTCTGGGGCCAACGTCCTGACTTTC. Amino acids: CASSTRSFSFSGANVLTF.

This clone was detected only once. This rearrangement joins TRBV29-1 to TRBJ1-2; D not certain. This CDR3 contains 9 residues. Germline CDR1 is SQVTM and CDR2 is ANQGSEA. V gave up 6 bases and J gave up 8 bases, with 7 bases separating them. The CDR3: CSVPPGYTF. The CDR3 DNA sequence: TGCAGCGTACCCCCGGGCTACACCTTC.

The chain joins TRBV7-9 to TRBJ1-6; 9 bases are a match to TRBD1. CDR1 SEHNR and CDR2 FQNEAQ come from the germline V gene (reference sequence). CDR3 length: 16 amino acids. V was pared by 5 bases and J by 10 bases, with 12 bases of the junction left unmatched. CDR3 DNA: TGTGCCAGCAGCAGTCCCGGGACAGGGTCACGGTCACCCCTCCACTTT. As protein: CASSSPGTGSRSPLHF.

The rearrangement joins TRBV29-1 to TRBJ2-3; perhaps TRBD2 as D (5 bases). V was cut by 4 bases and J by 6 bases, with 14 bases left in between. CDR3 length equals 13 residues. Germline V gene sequence: CDR1 SQVTM, CDR2 ANQGSEA. The CDR3 DNA follows: TGCAGCGTTGGAGGGTCCCCTGGCGATACGCAGTATTTT. Its protein product is CSVGGSPGDTQYF.

The genes are TRBV7-9 and TRBJ2-7; D ambiguous. V lost 2 bases to trimming and J lost 2 bases, with 10 bases between them. The germline V gene encodes CDR1 SEHNR and CDR2 FQNEAQ (reference sequence). There are 14 residues in the CDR3. The DNA of the CDR3 is TGTGCCAGCAGCTTACGGGCACCAACCTACGAGCAGTACTTC. It encodes CASSLRAPTYEQYF.

V gene TRBV2 combines with J gene TRBJ1-5; 9 bases are shared with TRBD1. This CDR3 contains 15 residues. J gave up 3 bases and V 6 bases, and 6 bases lay outside the gene matches. In germline, CDR1 is SNHLY, CDR2 FYNNEI. DNA of the CDR3: TGTGCCAGCAGGGACAGGGGTGCGTACAATCAGCCCCAGCATTTT. It translates to CASRDRGAYNQPQHF.

The chain employs TRBV5-1 and TRBJ2-4; D is undetermined. CDR1 is SGHRS and CDR2 is YFSETQ in the germline V gene. This CDR3 spans 17 amino acids. Trimming cost V 7 bases and J 0 bases, with 20 bases left between them. The CDR3 loop is CASRAAGQELAKNIQYF. As DNA, the CDR3 is TGCGCCAGCCGCGCCGCAGGCCAGGAGCTAGCCAAAAACATTCAGTACTTC.

The CDR3 is CASSIMGLQETQYF. DNA for the CDR3: TGTGCCAGTAGTATAATGGGCTTGCAAGAGACCCAGTACTTC. This chain links TRBV19 with TRBJ2-5; D is unclear. In germline, CDR1 is LNHDA, CDR2 SQIVND (reference sequence). V lost 2 bases to trimming and J lost 2 bases, with 9 bases between them. The CDR3 contains 14 residues.

This clone has only one observation. V and J are TRBV5-6 and TRBJ1-1; no clear D gene. V lost 0 bases and J 0 bases, leaving 6 bases between the germline ends. Germline loops: CDR1 SGHDT, CDR2 YYEEEE. The CDR3 length is 14 residues. CDR3 amino acids: CASSLGRLNTEAFF. The CDR3 DNA reads TGTGCCAGCAGCTTGGGCAGACTGAACACTGAAGCTTTCTTT.

The CDR3 here is CASSFGASGVRNEQFF. CDR3 nucleotides: TGTGCCAGCAGCTTTGGAGCTAGCGGGGTAAGGAATGAGCAGTTCTTC. The V and J genes are TRBV11-2 and TRBJ2-1; 9 nucleotides match TRBD2. The germline gives CDR1 SGHAT, CDR2 FQNNGV. CDR3 length: 16 residues. V shed 3 bases, J shed 7 bases, and the junction held 10 bases outside the gene matches.

The chain joins TRBV19 to TRBJ2-2, with D perhaps given as TRBD1 or TRBD2 (5 bases each). Trimming left V 10 bases short and J 5 bases short, with 17 bases between. This CDR3 is 14 amino acids long. From germline, CDR1 is LNHDA and CDR2 SQIVND (reference sequence). As DNA, the CDR3 is TGTGCCATACGGAGACGGGGCGGAACCGGGGAGCTGTTTTTT. Amino acids: CAIRRRGGTGELFF.

This chain links TRBV4-1 with TRBJ1-1; D is undetermined. There are 18 residues in the CDR3. With 1 base removed from V and 0 bases from J, the gap between germline ends came to 18 bases. CDR1 is MGHRA, CDR2 YSYEKL, per germline. CDR3 DNA sequence: TGCGCCAGCAGCCAAGGGGTTACCACATACCTAATGAACACTGAAGCTTTCTTT. Translated, it gives CASSQGVTTYLMNTEAFF.

The chain uses TRBV28 and TRBJ2-5, with 8 bases that match TRBD1. Germline CDR1 and CDR2: MDHEN and SYDVKM. CDR3 length: 11 residues. V dropped 6 bases and J dropped 12; count of bases not matched to a gene: 6. CDR3 DNA: TGTGCCAGCAGGGGGGACAGGCTGAAGTACTTC. It encodes CASRGDRLKYF. The entire variable domain, with the rest obtained from reference TRBV28 and TRBJ2-5, is as follows: DVKVTQSSRYLVKRTGEKVFLECVQDMDHENMFWYRQDPGLGLRLIYFSYDVKMKEKGDIPEGYSVSREKKERFSLILESASTNQTSMYLCASRGDRLKYFGPGTRLLVL.

The chain carries TRBV11-2 and TRBJ2-7; 9 bases map to TRBD1. This CDR3 has 15 residues. Germline lookup yields CDR1 SGHAT and CDR2 FQNNGV. V lost 6 bases to trimming and J lost 5 bases; unmatched junction nucleotides: 11. In nucleotides, the CDR3 is TGTGCCAGCAGTCCAACCGGGACAGGGTTAAACGAGCAGTACTTC. This translates into CASSPTGTGLNEQYF.

V gene TRBV19 combines with J gene TRBJ2-1, with D possibly TRBD2 on 6 matching bases. V was shortened by 1 base and J by 9 bases, with 19 bases between the two germline ends. The CDR3 covers 16 residues. Germline-derived CDR1 and CDR2 are LNHDA and SQIVND (reference sequence). Written as DNA, the CDR3 is TGTGCCAGTAGTATAGTCGGAGGGGCCTACCGCGGTGAGCAGTTCTTC. Its translation is CASSIVGGAYRGEQFF.

This chain connects TRBV5-1 to TRBJ2-1; D not certain. V lost 4 bases and J lost 4, with 9 bases in between. The length of the CDR3 is 13 residues. Germline V CDR1 and CDR2: SGHRS, YFSETQ. The CDR3 coding sequence is TGCGCCAGCAGCACGCTCGGATACAATGAGCAGTTCTTC. It codes for CASSTLGYNEQFF.

The chain recombines TRBV6-5 with TRBJ1-1, with D possibly matching TRBD1 (6 bases). CDR1 is MNHEY and CDR2 is SVGAGI in the germline V gene. This CDR3 region has 15 residues. The V gene lost 2 bases and the J gene lost 5 bases, with 15 bases spanning the gap. CDR3 nucleotides: TGTGCCAGCAGTTACGGTGGGGGGCGTCGAACTGAAGCTTTCTTT. Protein sequence: CASSYGGGRRTEAFF.

The genes are TRBV6-5 and TRBJ2-7; D possibly corresponds to TRBD2 (5 bases). V dropped 0 bases and J dropped 0 bases, with 9 bases sitting between them. The CDR3 spans 15 residues. CDR1 is MNHEY, CDR2 SVGAGI, per germline. Here the CDR3 DNA reads TGTGCCAGCAGTTACTCCCTAGGGAGCTCCTACGAGCAGTACTTC. It codes for CASSYSLGSSYEQYF.

V and J are TRBV7-9 and TRBJ2-7; D gene uncertain. Germline assignment: CDR1 SEHNR and CDR2 FQNEAQ (reference sequence). The V end was cut by 1 base, the J end by 7 bases, with 14 bases between. The CDR3 has 14 amino acids. The CDR3 sequence is CASSLGPVYVEQYF. The CDR3 DNA follows: TGTGCCAGCAGCTTAGGCCCCGTCTACGTGGAGCAGTACTTC. The whole variable domain, filled in from reference TRBV7-9 and TRBJ2-7, reads DTGVSQNPRHKITKRGQNVTFRCDPISEHNRLYWYRQTLGQGPEFLTYFQNEAQLEKSRLLSDRFSAERPKGSFSTLEIQRTEQGDSAMYLCASSLGPVYVEQYFGPGTRLTVT.

The genes are TRBV29-1 and TRBJ2-1; 10 bases agree with TRBD2. In germline, CDR1 is SQVTM, CDR2 ANQGSEA. The ends lost 8 bases at V and 7 bases at J; junction bases unmatched: 8. The CDR3 extends over 13 amino acids. This CDR3 reads CSSSSGSKNEQFF. The CDR3 bases are TGCAGCTCTTCTAGCGGGAGTAAGAATGAGCAGTTCTTC.

The chain is built from TRBV5-4 and TRBJ2-3; D possibly matches TRBD1 or TRBD2 (5 bases each). The V gene lost 1 base and the J gene lost 4 bases, with 13 bases spanning the gap. The CDR3 covers 15 residues. The germline CDR1 and CDR2 sequences are SGHNT and YYREEE (reference sequence). The CDR3 protein is CASSLKVGGPDTQYF. The CDR3 nucleotides are TGTGCCAGCAGCTTGAAAGTTGGGGGACCAGATACGCAGTATTTT.

This clone was picked up a small number of times. The chain combines TRBV30 with TRBJ2-7; D gene unclear. V was trimmed by 2 bases and J by 2 bases, leaving 10 bases between them. The CDR3 runs to 13 residues. The germline CDR1 and CDR2 sequences are GTSNPN and SVGIG (reference sequence). The CDR3 bases are TGTGCCTGGAGTATGGGCTTAGCCTACGAGCAGTACTTC. Protein sequence: CAWSMGLAYEQYF.

The chain joins TRBV5-1 to TRBJ2-7; 7 nucleotides match TRBD2. Trimming cost V 5 bases and J 6 bases; bases outside gene matches: 8. Germline CDR1 reads SGHRS; CDR2 reads YFSETQ. This CDR3 contains 13 residues. The DNA for the CDR3 is TGCGCCAGCAGGTCGGCGGGAGAGCGCGAGCAGTACTTC. It translates to CASRSAGEREQYF. The complete variable domain, with remaining parts taken from reference TRBV5-1 and TRBJ2-7, reads KAGVTQTPRYLIKTRGQQVTLSCSPISGHRSVSWYQQTPGQGLQFLFEYFSETQRNKGNFPGRFSGRQFSNSRSEMNVSTLELGDSALYLCASRSAGEREQYFGPGTRLTVT.

J is TRBJ2-5 and V is TRBV11-2; either TRBD1 or TRBD2 may fit D (5 bases each). Judging by the DNA end, TRBJ2-7 fits better; the J call may be wrong. This CDR3 comprises 13 residues. The germline CDR1 and CDR2 sequences are SGHAT and FQNNGV. CDR3 in amino acids: CASSWDGAYEQYF. Written as DNA, the CDR3 is TGTGCCAGCAGCTGGGACGGAGCCTACGAGCAGTACTTC.

This clone was recorded only once. The chain has TRBV5-4 and TRBJ2-3; TRBD2 aligns across 10 bases. V dropped 4 bases and J dropped 1; count of bases not matched to a gene: 6. Germline values: CDR1 SGHNT, CDR2 YYREEE (reference sequence). CDR3 length: 16 residues. CDR3 DNA sequence: TGTGCCAGCAGCCCCAAGCGGGAGGGCGGCACAGATACGCAGTATTTT. This sequence encodes CASSPKREGGTDTQYF.

The chain joins TRBV5-1 to TRBJ2-4; D ambiguous. CDR3 length: 15 amino acids. Between the trimmed V and J ends, which lost 4 bases and 1 base, there was a span of 12 bases. The germline V gene has CDR1 SGHRS and CDR2 YFSETQ. CDR3 loop: CASSPRSGAKNIQYF. CDR3 nucleotides: TGCGCCAGCAGCCCCCGATCAGGCGCCAAAAACATTCAGTACTTC.

This clone was observed a few times. The V and J genes are TRBV18 and TRBJ2-7; 7 bases map to TRBD1. Germline V gene sequence: CDR1 KGHSH, CDR2 LQKENI. J lost 7 bases, V lost 3 bases, and 9 bases had no gene match. The CDR3 has 14 residues. In nucleotides, the CDR3 is TGTGCCAGCTCACCCCGACAGGGCCGTGAAGAGCAGTACTTC. This sequence encodes CASSPRQGREEQYF.